Listed below are T cell receptor beta chains from one sample, sequenced in a study of post-analysis software for immune sequencing data. TCRdb re-analysed the PCR reads in MiXCR, keeping a single row per CDR3 protein. Of hundreds of thousands of distinct CDR3 sequences listed, 25% to 30% are singletons. Source material: blood. Every receptor here comes from a girl under 18 with multiple sclerosis. Both conserved end residues are part of each CDR3. Fields, in order: clone size, J gene, D gene, V gene, CDR3 protein, CDR3 DNA. D genes are given only for firm matches. Expanded clones get a size class; other rows say once, few or many, or leave the size out.

many TRBJ2-7 TRBD2 TRBV29-1 CSATTSGSFYEQYF TGCAGCGCTACGACTAGCGGGAGTTTCTACGAGCAGTACTTC
few TRBJ1-1 - TRBV6-1 CASSGPRGNTEAFF TGTGCCAGCAGTGGGCCCAGGGGGAACACTGAAGCTTTCTTT
- TRBJ1-2 - TRBV6-1 CASSENGAYGYTF TGTGCCAGCAGTGAAAACGGCGCCTATGGCTACACCTTC
- TRBJ2-7 TRBD2 TRBV6-5 CASSYSPISGSYEQYF TGTGCCAGCAGTTACTCCCCAATTAGCGGGAGCTACGAGCAGTACTTC
- TRBJ2-5 - TRBV20-1 CSAPRQGPGEQYF TGCAGTGCTCCGAGGCAGGGCCCTGGGGAGCAGTACTTC
- TRBJ2-2 TRBD2 TRBV9 CASSDSLAAANTGELFF TGTGCCAGCAGCGACTCACTAGCGGCCGCGAACACCGGGGAGCTGTTTTTT
few TRBJ2-1 - TRBV7-2 CASSLDWGAYEQFF TGTGCCAGCAGCTTAGATTGGGGGGCCTATGAGCAGTTCTTC
many TRBJ2-7 - TRBV20-1 CSAPGGAAYEQYF TGCAGTGCCCCAGGGGGGGCAGCCTACGAGCAGTACTTC
few TRBJ2-1 TRBD1 TRBV20-1 CSGPTGTGDVSEQFF TGCAGTGGCCCGACCGGGACAGGGGATGTGAGTGAGCAGTTCTTC
- TRBJ1-4 - TRBV6-6 CASSYDVTINEKLFF TGTGCCAGCAGTTACGACGTGACAATTAATGAAAAACTGTTTTTT
few TRBJ1-6 TRBD1 TRBV10-3 CAISDGTGVSPLHF TGTGCCATCAGTGATGGGACAGGGGTATCACCCCTCCACTTT
- TRBJ2-7 - TRBV3-1 CASSLTTRREQYF TGTGCCAGCAGCCTGACGACTAGGCGGGAGCAGTACTTC
- TRBJ2-7 - TRBV15 CATSTGRRGLSYEQYF TGTGCCACCAGCACTGGGCGGCGGGGACTCTCCTACGAGCAGTACTTC
- TRBJ1-5 - TRBV5-6 CAGSLWSGTRYQPQHF TGTGCCGGCAGCTTGTGGTCGGGGACAAGATATCAGCCCCAGCATTTT
- TRBJ2-1 TRBD2 TRBV14 CASSQDLGGRVWNEQFF TGTGCCAGCAGCCAAGATCTGGGCGGGAGGGTCTGGAATGAGCAGTTCTTC
few TRBJ2-1 TRBD1 TRBV20-1 CSAREGQGRLSREQFF TGCAGTGCTAGAGAGGGACAGGGTAGGCTGAGTAGGGAGCAGTTCTTC
- TRBJ1-5 - TRBV20-1 CSAVRVGQPQHF TGCAGTGCGGTCAGGGTAGGTCAGCCCCAGCATTTT
- TRBJ1-2 - TRBV27 CASSTLGVAGYTF TGTGCCAGCAGTACCTTAGGGGTGGCTGGCTACACCTTC
- TRBJ1-5 TRBD1 TRBV27 CASSPRGRKSNQPQHF TGTGCCAGCAGTCCCAGGGGGCGAAAGAGCAATCAGCCCCAGCATTTT
- TRBJ1-5 - TRBV28 CASSKSGGQPQHF TGTGCCAGCAGTAAATCCGGGGGTCAGCCCCAGCATTTT